This TCR beta chain was retrieved from a study of post-analysis software for immune sequencing data (dated by TCRdb to 2014 to 2015). Study-wide context: Disease courses on record covered relapsing-remitting, secondary progressive and progressive-relapsing multiple sclerosis, though some patients had no subtype annotation. The multiple sclerosis patient repertoires were compared with approximately 11 previously published healthy control repertoires from donors aged roughly 6 to 27 years. A subset of samples was prepared in parallel using single-end sample barcoding, then pooled and co-amplified after Illumina adapter ligation. Overall study results and their limits: The control group was slightly older than the multiple sclerosis patient group. When samples were clustered directly using the F measure, samples prepared in the same batch co-clustered strongly, which prompted a batch-effect correction. Significantly higher frequencies in patients than in controls were found for several TRBV segments, including TRBV5-6, TRBV5-1 and TRBV20-1. Compared with controls, multiple sclerosis patients had significantly lower normalized Chao1 diversity, a finding suggesting substantial peripheral T-cell clonal expansion.

Library preparation employed PCR. Sequencing relied on an Illumina HiSeq 2500. To reduce PCR and sequencing biases, unique molecular identifiers were built into the TCR beta cDNA libraries. Some 500,000 cDNA molecules were obtained per 1 to 10 million input T cells, so each molecule approximated one T cell. Patient libraries were prepared and sequenced with the same protocol used for the earlier healthy control dataset. Within a given batch, samples were prepared together, multiplexed and sequenced on the same HiSeq lane. Per the authors' processing: Raw barcoded reads were processed with MIGEC, discarding single-read molecular identifier groups before consensus assembly and CDR3 extraction. VDJtools was used for post-analysis of the clonotype tables, and diversity was normalized by down-sampling every dataset to the size of the smallest sample. To correct batch-related cross-sample contamination, repertoire overlap clustering matched CDR3 amino acid sequences but not nucleotide sequences. The public reads were run again by TCRdb, first through fastp at Q25 and then through MiXCR, and only productive beta chains were kept. Each entry is one CDR3 protein sequence, shown with its most common DNA and genes. What appears here as the V and J calls and clone size reflects TCRdb's work, not the paper's. Recorded for this sample are about 800,000 distinct CDR3 sequences; 25% to 30% of them occurred a single time. Approximately 0.55% of the sample goes to the ten largest clones.

CDR1 SQVTM and CDR2 ANQGSEA are derived from the germline V gene. V lost 3 bases and J lost 1 base, and the count of bases not matched to a germline gene is 9. Reading from cysteine to phenylalanine, the CDR3 counts 16 amino acids. This entry keeps only the CDR3 DNA: 48 bases, framed from base 1. This clonotype turned up a few times. The antigen it recognizes is unknown. Per-nucleotide qualities are absent, and no much larger clonotype sits a single base away. TCR beta repertoires were profiled from peripheral blood of roughly 13 young patients with multiple sclerosis to demonstrate the VDJtools post-analysis software. The multiple sclerosis patients were children and adolescents between roughly 6 and 17 years of age.

This sequence uses TRBV29-1 and TRBJ2-7, and 10 junction bases match TRBD1. Sequencing was performed on blood. The sequence came from a girl between 10 and 17 years old with multiple sclerosis. The CDR3 protein sequence reads: CSVEGRAGQGSYEQYF. In nucleotide form, the sequence is TGCAGCGTTGAGGGTCGAGCGGGACAGGGGTCCTACGAGCAGTACTTC.